This T cell receptor beta chain came from a study of CD8 T cells in Susac syndrome. The RNA, about 0.5 to 1 ug, was put through reverse transcription using random hexamers. One entry per CDR3 protein, called by TCRdb with MiXCR from the immunoSEQ multiplex PCR reads. The sample holds 150,000 to 160,000 distinct CDR3 sequences, 95% to 96% seen once. Trimming shortened V by 5 bases and J by 7 bases, and 10 bases separated the two germline ends. Per germline, CDR1 MNHEY and CDR2 SMNVEV (reference sequence). The CDR3 has 12 amino acids. CD8+ and CD4+ T cells were negatively isolated; TEMRA cells were FACS-enriched.

The sequencing input was CD8+ T cells from PBMCs. The TCR was taken from a human donor with multiple sclerosis. The V gene is TRBV27, the J gene TRBJ2-3; D gene ambiguous. CDR3 bases: TGTGCCAGCAGTCCCACATCTAATACGCAGTATTTT. Translated, it gives CASSPTSNTQYF.